The next 32 T cell receptor beta chains were all read from a single sample in a study of shared clonotypes between healthy human individuals. Sequenced by immunoSEQ multiplex PCR; TCRdb stores in-frame clones only, minus some. The sample consists of 2 million to 3 million clones, 93% of them appearing once. The sample comprised naive CD4+ T cells from PBMCs. The sample's subset: CD45RA+ positively selected. All receptors come from a man younger than 35 in good health. Some clones in this sample may be carry-over from other donors' samples.

V and J are TRBV5-6 and TRBJ2-7; D may match TRBD1 or TRBD2 (5 bases each). This CDR3 is built from 15 residues. Germline CDR1 is SGHDT and CDR2 is YYEEEE. V dropped 9 bases and J dropped 6 bases, with 25 bases sitting between them. The CDR3 reads CATGVRTIRVFEQYF. CDR3 in DNA: TGTGCCACCGGGGTACGGACAATACGTGTTTTCGAGCAGTACTTC.

On this clone itself: The identical CDR3 is also encoded by other nucleotide sequences in the sample. The chain has TRBV18 and TRBJ1-5, with D possibly matching TRBD1 (6 bases). There are 15 residues in the CDR3. The V gene lost 6 bases and the J gene lost 5 bases, with 17 bases spanning the gap. Germline V gene lookup returns CDR1 KGHSH and CDR2 LQKENI. DNA of the CDR3: TGTGCCAGCTCCCCTAGGGGGGGGCGCGATCAGCCCCAGCATTTT. Translation: CASSPRGGRDQPQHF.

The chain links TRBV14 to TRBJ2-7; no reliable D call. The CDR3 runs 16 residues. V shed 0 bases and J shed 0 bases, with 12 bases lying between them. Germline CDR1 is SGHDN and CDR2 is FVKESK. The CDR3 DNA follows: TGTGCCAGCAGCCAAGATGTGAACTCAGCCTCCTACGAGCAGTACTTC. Protein product: CASSQDVNSASYEQYF.

The chain uses TRBV7-9 and TRBJ2-7; D possibly corresponds to TRBD2 (6 bases). CDR3 length: 13 amino acids. Germline loops: CDR1 SEHNR, CDR2 FQNEAQ (reference sequence). V lost 4 bases and J lost 8, with 15 bases in between. The CDR3 DNA reads as TGTGCCAGCAGCTACGGGACTCGCGAGAAGCAGTACTTC. Amino acid sequence: CASSYGTREKQYF.

This clone was counted a single time. This CDR3 is also generated by other DNA sequences in the sample. The chain employs TRBV5-1 and TRBJ2-7; D is possibly TRBD2 (6 bases). Germline assignment: CDR1 SGHRS and CDR2 YFSETQ. The ends were cut back, 3 bases at V and 3 bases at J, with 10 bases in the middle. The CDR3 totals 13 residues. CDR3 residues: CASSSTGDYEQYF. The CDR3 coding sequence is TGCGCCAGCAGCTCCACGGGGGACTACGAGCAGTACTTC.

This clone appeared a few times. The chain has TRBV29-1 and TRBJ1-1; 7 nucleotides agree with TRBD1. The CDR3 is 13 residues long. Germline CDR1 and CDR2: SQVTM and ANQGSEA. Trimming took 7 bases from V and 3 from J; bases not matched to a gene: 8. The CDR3 loop is CSAQPDRDTEAFF. CDR3 DNA sequence: TGCAGCGCCCAACCCGACAGGGACACTGAAGCTTTCTTT.

The genes are TRBV28 and TRBJ1-5, with D uncertain. Trimming left V 3 bases short and J 11 bases short, with 5 bases between. CDR1 and CDR2 from the germline V gene are MDHEN and SYDVKM. The CDR3 is 10 amino acids. The CDR3 protein is CASSLTTQHF. The DNA of the CDR3 is TGTGCCAGCAGTTTGACCACCCAGCATTTT.

Here the CDR3 reads CASSFSLQGEYGYTF. DNA of the CDR3: TGTGCCAGCAGTTTTTCGCTACAGGGCGAGTATGGCTACACCTTC. The chain is built from TRBV27 and TRBJ1-2; D is perhaps TRBD1 (6 bases). V lost 3 bases, J lost 5 bases, and 16 bases lay in between. The V gene's germline CDR1 is MNHEY and CDR2 SMNVEV (reference sequence). The CDR3 loop spans 15 amino acids.

The chain has TRBV19 and TRBJ2-5, with a weak D call TRBD2 (6 bases). Germline V gives CDR1 LNHDA, CDR2 SQIVND (reference sequence). V lost 5 bases, J lost 3 bases, and 19 bases lay in between. The CDR3 covers 16 residues. CDR3 in amino acids: CASSRSGGESEETQYF. In DNA form, the CDR3 reads TGTGCCAGTAGTCGATCAGGCGGGGAATCCGAAGAGACCCAGTACTTC. Combining the CDR3 with reference TRBV19 and TRBJ2-5 gives the whole variable domain DGGITQSPKYLFRKEGQNVTLSCEQNLNHDAMYWYRQDPGQGLRLIYYSQIVNDFQKGDIAEGYSVSREKKESFPLTVTSAQKNPTAFYLCASSRSGGESEETQYFGPGTRLLVL.

The rearrangement uses TRBV6-5 and TRBJ1-3; D uncertain. Trimming removed 4 bases from V and 4 bases from J, with 8 bases in between. Germline CDR1 reads MNHEY; CDR2 reads SVGAGI. The CDR3 is made up of 13 amino acids. The CDR3 bases are TGTGCCAGCAGTTTCCTCGTCGGAAACACCATATATTTT. As protein: CASSFLVGNTIYF.

The chain employs TRBV7-9 and TRBJ1-3; D possibly corresponds to TRBD1 (5 bases). The CDR3 loop spans 16 amino acids. V lost 1 base to trimming and J lost 1 base, with 11 bases between them. The germline V gene encodes CDR1 SEHNR and CDR2 FQNEAQ (reference sequence). In DNA, the CDR3 is TGTGCCAGCAGCTTAGACAGGCGCGCTTCTGGAAACACCATATATTTT. Protein product: CASSLDRRASGNTIYF.

The CDR3 here is CASSLRRTNTEAFF. CDR3 DNA: TGTGCCAGCAGTTTGCGACGGACGAACACTGAAGCTTTCTTT. The V call is TRBV27, the J call TRBJ1-1; D gene unclear. Germline V lookup: CDR1 MNHEY, CDR2 SMNVEV (reference sequence). Trimming removed 3 bases from V and 1 base from J, with 9 bases in between. This CDR3 spans 14 amino acids.

The chain recombines TRBV21-1 with TRBJ2-7. TRBV21-1 is recorded as a pseudogene. The CDR3 covers 16 residues. This CDR3 is CASSPQVMGTTYEQYF. CDR3 coding DNA: TGTGCCAGCAGCCCCCAGGTCATGGGGACCACCTACGAGCAGTACTTC.

This chain connects TRBV5-3 to TRBJ1-5; maybe TRBD1 (5 bases). TRBV5-3 is annotated as an ORF whose role is uncertain. The ends were cut back, 4 bases at V and 3 bases at J, with 23 bases in the middle. The CDR3 runs 18 residues. The CDR3 DNA reads as TGTGCCAGAAGCGTGGGAAGGGTCAGGGAATGGGTCAATCAGCCCCAGCATTTT. Protein: CARSVGRVREWVNQPQHF.

The chain is built from TRBV11-2 and TRBJ2-3; possible D gene TRBD2, 5 bases. The CDR3 is made up of 15 amino acids. Germline CDR1 is SGHAT and CDR2 is FQNNGV. V lost 5 bases to trimming and J lost 0 bases, with 12 bases between them. The CDR3 nucleotides read TGTGCCAGCAGCCCTACCCGCGGGAGCACAGATACGCAGTATTTT. Protein product: CASSPTRGSTDTQYF.

This clone showed up just a few times. The chain has TRBV28 and TRBJ1-1, with D uncertain. The CDR3 covers 12 residues. The V end was cut by 6 bases, the J end by 4 bases, with 9 bases between. The germline V gene has CDR1 MDHEN and CDR2 SYDVKM. The CDR3 nucleotides are TGTGCCAGCAGCTCCCAGGTCACTGAAGCTTTCTTT. Translated: CASSSQVTEAFF.

This clone was observed a single time. Other DNA sequences in the sample encode the same CDR3. CDR3 DNA: TGTGCCAGCGGTCCGCTGAACACTGAAGCTTTCTTT. Residues: CASGPLNTEAFF. The chain couples TRBV28 to TRBJ1-1; D ambiguous. Trimming took 8 bases from V and 0 from J, leaving 7 bases between them. The germline gives CDR1 MDHEN, CDR2 SYDVKM. CDR3 length equals 12 residues.

The V gene is TRBV7-8, the J gene TRBJ2-2; no clear D gene. CDR3 length: 13 residues. The ends were cut back, 5 bases at V and 7 bases at J, with 11 bases in the middle. Germline V CDR1 and CDR2: SGHVS, FQNEAQ. CDR3 protein: CASSPRWYGELFF. The CDR3 DNA follows: TGTGCCAGCAGCCCGCGATGGTACGGGGAGCTGTTTTTT.

The V gene is TRBV28, the J gene TRBJ1-3; D gene ambiguous. CDR1 and CDR2 from the germline V gene are MDHEN and SYDVKM. The V and J ends lost 3 bases and 4 bases respectively, with 22 bases between them. The CDR3 runs 18 residues. CDR3 protein: CASSLGGSGIGSGNTIYF. CDR3 coding DNA: TGTGCCAGCAGTTTGGGTGGAAGCGGGATTGGCTCCGGAAACACCATATATTTT. Full variable domain (remainder filled in from reference TRBV28 and TRBJ1-3): DVKVTQSSRYLVKRTGEKVFLECVQDMDHENMFWYRQDPGLGLRLIYFSYDVKMKEKGDIPEGYSVSREKKERFSLILESASTNQTSMYLCASSLGGSGIGSGNTIYFGEGSWLTVV.

The V call is TRBV6-6, the J call TRBJ2-7; tentatively, D is TRBD2 (5 bases). Germline-derived CDR1 and CDR2 are MNHNY and SVGAGI (reference sequence). CDR3 length: 14 amino acids. Trimming removed 2 bases at V and 4 bases at J, with 12 bases between. Here the CDR3 DNA reads TGTGCCAGCAGTTACGGGAGATTCCAGTACGAGCAGTACTTC. Amino acids: CASSYGRFQYEQYF.

As concerns this clone: Other DNA sequences in this specimen translate into the identical CDR3. The chain has TRBV5-1 and TRBJ2-3; the D gene is possibly TRBD2 (5 bases). The CDR3 spans 14 residues. The ends were cut back, 4 bases at V and 0 bases at J, with 9 bases in the middle. The germline V gene has CDR1 SGHRS and CDR2 YFSETQ. CDR3 region: CASSPPGSTDTQYF. The CDR3 DNA is TGCGCCAGCAGCCCGCCGGGGAGCACAGATACGCAGTATTTT.

V is TRBV28 and J is TRBJ2-5; D ambiguous. Trimming left V 6 bases short and J 0 bases short, with 17 bases between. The germline gives CDR1 MDHEN, CDR2 SYDVKM. The CDR3 runs to 16 residues. The chain's CDR3 is CASRFHTDMYQETQYF. CDR3 DNA: TGTGCCAGCAGATTTCATACAGACATGTACCAAGAGACCCAGTACTTC.

The chain joins TRBV7-2 to TRBJ1-3, with TRBD1 identical over 12 bases. This CDR3 comprises 18 residues. J lost 4 bases, V lost 3 bases, and 10 bases had no gene match. CDR1 SGHTA and CDR2 FQGNSA come from the germline V gene. The CDR3 loop reads CASSFPGTGGKGGNTIYF. CDR3 nucleotides: TGTGCCAGCAGCTTCCCCGGGACAGGGGGCAAAGGAGGAAACACCATATATTTT.

V is TRBV18 and J is TRBJ1-1, with D perhaps TRBD1 (5 bases). The V end lost 6 bases, the J end lost 4 bases, and 18 bases lay between the germline ends. This CDR3 comprises 15 residues. The germline V gene encodes CDR1 KGHSH and CDR2 LQKENI. DNA for the CDR3: TGTGCCAGCTCGAAGGACACTGCCACAGGCACTGAAGCTTTCTTT. Encoded protein: CASSKDTATGTEAFF. The variable domain in full, completed from reference TRBV18 and TRBJ1-1, reads NAGVMQNPRHLVRRRGQEARLRCSPMKGHSHVYWYRQLPEEGLKFMVYLQKENIIDESGMPKERFSAEFPKEGPSILRIQQVVRGDSAAYFCASSKDTATGTEAFFGQGTRLTVV.

The chain employs TRBV28 and TRBJ1-1, with 9 nucleotides matching TRBD1. The J segment lost 0 bases and the V segment lost 3 bases, leaving 8 bases of the junction unmatched. The length of the CDR3 is 17 residues. Germline V gene data show CDR1 as MDHEN and CDR2 as SYDVKM. The CDR3 nucleotides are TGTGCCAGCAGTTTTCTGGACAGGGGCTTTATGAACACTGAAGCTTTCTTT. Translated: CASSFLDRGFMNTEAFF.

The rearrangement joins TRBV11-2 to TRBJ2-3; D is uncertain. Trimming left V 5 bases short and J 3 bases short, with 9 bases between. The CDR3 has 13 residues. The germline V gene has CDR1 SGHAT and CDR2 FQNNGV. This CDR3 is CASSMETTDTQYF. CDR3 DNA sequence: TGTGCCAGCAGCATGGAGACTACAGATACGCAGTATTTT.

The chain employs TRBV5-1 and TRBJ2-5, with D possibly TRBD2 on 6 matching bases. The V end was cut by 4 bases, the J end by 2 bases, with 15 bases between. The CDR3 consists of 15 residues. Germline V gene lookup returns CDR1 SGHRS and CDR2 YFSETQ. Here the CDR3 reads CASSGGSSGQETQYF. The CDR3 region has the DNA TGCGCCAGCAGCGGAGGGTCCAGCGGACAAGAGACCCAGTACTTC.

This sequence joins TRBV18 and TRBJ1-1; 8 positions agree with TRBD1. The CDR3 runs 15 residues. Germline lookup yields CDR1 KGHSH and CDR2 LQKENI. Losses at the gene ends were 3 bases for V and 3 bases for J; bases not matched to a gene: 6. CDR3 sequence (DNA): TGTGCCAGCTCACCCCCGGACAGGGCGGACACTGAAGCTTTCTTT. This translates into CASSPPDRADTEAFF.

The rearrangement joins TRBV25-1 to TRBJ1-1; no clear D gene. Trimming left V 1 base short and J 7 bases short, with 16 bases between. CDR1 and CDR2 from the germline V gene are MGHDK and SYGVNS. The CDR3 sequence is 15 residues long. CDR3 region: CASSESYGSVVEAFF. As DNA, the CDR3 is TGTGCCAGCAGTGAATCCTATGGTTCAGTAGTTGAAGCTTTCTTT.

The chain couples TRBV9 to TRBJ1-2; 8 bases fit TRBD1. CDR3 length equals 13 residues. Trimming cost V 3 bases and J 3 bases; bases outside gene matches: 1. Germline lookup yields CDR1 SGDLS and CDR2 YYNGEE. CDR3 sequence (DNA): TGTGCCAGCAGCGGGGGACAGGACTATGGCTACACCTTC. Protein sequence: CASSGGQDYGYTF.

This chain joins TRBV7-9 and TRBJ2-1, with D perhaps TRBD1 (5 bases). With 0 bases removed from V and 10 bases from J, the gap between germline ends came to 19 bases. The CDR3 is 16 amino acids. Germline loops: CDR1 SEHNR, CDR2 FQNEAQ (reference sequence). Written as DNA, the CDR3 is TGTGCCAGCAGCTTAGCCCCCGGACAAGGTACTGGGGAGCAGTTCTTC. It encodes CASSLAPGQGTGEQFF.

The J gene is TRBJ2-1, the V gene TRBV11-2, with TRBD1 matching 11 bases. V shed 1 base, J shed 3 bases, and the junction held 2 bases outside the gene matches. The CDR3 spans 16 residues. Germline lookup yields CDR1 SGHAT and CDR2 FQNNGV. This chain's CDR3 is CASSLAGTGGYNEQFF. CDR3 bases: TGTGCCAGCAGCTTAGCCGGGACAGGGGGCTACAATGAGCAGTTCTTC.